A single sample gave rise to the 21 T cell receptor beta chains below, sequenced in a study of cytomegalovirus exposure and HLA in healthy donors. Researchers ran the PCR with 60 Vbeta and 13 Jbeta primers. Sequencing was performed with immunoSEQ multiplex PCR; in TCRdb, only in-frame clones are kept and a portion is missing. The table has 50,000 to 60,000 clones, roughly four fifths seen once. Sequenced input: PBMCs. All receptors derive from a woman aged 40 to 49 in good health and CMV-seropositive.

V usage is TRBV5-4 and J usage is TRBJ2-2, with D hard to call. Trimming took 4 bases from V and 4 from J, leaving 11 bases between them. This CDR3 spans 14 amino acids. CDR1 and CDR2 (germline): SGHNT, YYREEE (reference sequence). The CDR3 sequence: CASSAGSGTGELFF. The DNA for the CDR3 is TGTGCCAGCAGCGCTGGATCGGGCACCGGGGAGCTGTTTTTT.

The chain combines TRBV7-2 with TRBJ1-6, with D unresolved. Trimming stripped 1 base from V and 9 bases from J, with 7 bases between. Germline CDR1 SGHTA, CDR2 FQGNSA. This CDR3 has 13 amino acids. CDR3 in amino acids: CASSLEGGSPLHF. DNA of the CDR3: TGTGCCAGCAGCTTAGAAGGAGGTTCACCCCTCCACTTT. Using reference TRBV7-2 and TRBJ1-6 for the parts outside the CDR3, the full variable domain is GAGVSQSPSNKVTEKGKDVELRCDPISGHTALYWYRQSLGQGLEFLIYFQGNSAPDKSGLPSDRFSAERTGGSVSTLTIQRTQQEDSAVYLCASSLEGGSPLHFGNGTRLTVT.

The V gene is TRBV6-6, the J gene TRBJ1-1, with D unclear. V lost 0 bases and J lost 4, with 9 bases in between. Germline assignment: CDR1 MNHNY and CDR2 SVGAGI (reference sequence). This CDR3 contains 14 residues. Here the CDR3 DNA reads TGTGCCAGCAGTTACTCTCAGGCGGGCACTGAAGCTTTCTTT. Encoded protein: CASSYSQAGTEAFF.

The chain combines TRBV27 with TRBJ1-5; D not resolved. The germline V gene has CDR1 MNHEY and CDR2 SMNVEV (reference sequence). This CDR3 is built from 15 residues. With 0 bases removed from V and 0 bases from J, the gap between germline ends came to 6 bases. CDR3 bases: TGTGCCAGCAGTTTATCGAGATTTAGCAATCAGCCCCAGCATTTT. Its protein is CASSLSRFSNQPQHF.

This clone appeared a few times. The rearrangement uses TRBV7-2 and TRBJ1-6; TRBD1 might be the D (5 bases). The CDR3 consists of 14 residues. V lost 1 base to trimming and J lost 5 bases, with 6 bases between them. Germline assignment: CDR1 SGHTA and CDR2 FQGNSA. DNA for the CDR3: TGTGCCAGCAGCTTAGGGGGGGATAATTCACCCCTCCACTTT. Translated: CASSLGGDNSPLHF.

The chain recombines TRBV5-1 with TRBJ2-7; 12 bases map to TRBD2. This CDR3 is built from 19 residues. The J segment lost 3 bases and the V segment lost 4 bases, leaving 17 bases of the junction unmatched. CDR1 is SGHRS, CDR2 YFSETQ, per germline. CDR3 DNA: TGCGCCAGCAGCGCAGCTAGCGGGGGGGCTTCGACTACCGGCTACGAGCAGTACTTC. It specifies CASSAASGGASTTGYEQYF.

CDR3 nucleotides: TGTGCCTGGAGTGCCTATAGTGGCTACACCTTC. Its protein is CAWSAYSGYTF. The chain carries TRBV30 and TRBJ1-2; D remains ambiguous. This CDR3 has 11 amino acids. V lost 1 base to trimming and J lost 7 bases, with 7 bases between them. Germline CDR1 GTSNPN, CDR2 SVGIG (reference sequence). The whole variable domain, remainder taken from reference TRBV30 and TRBJ1-2, is SQTIHQWPATLVQPVGSPLSLECTVEGTSNPNLYWYRQAAGRGLQLLFYSVGIGQISSEVPQNLSASRPQDRQFILSSKKLLLSDSGFYLCAWSAYSGYTFGSGTRLTVV.

In this sample, this clone turned up a few times. This chain uses TRBV11-2 with TRBJ2-7; a possible D gene is TRBD1 (5 bases). This CDR3 is 13 amino acids long. Germline V CDR1 and CDR2: SGHAT, FQNNGV. Deletions cut 8 bases from V and 0 bases from J, with 11 bases between. The CDR3: CASAPGSSYEQYF. The CDR3, as DNA: TGTGCCAGCGCCCCAGGGTCCTCCTACGAGCAGTACTTC.

The chain couples TRBV7-9 to TRBJ1-1; unclear D gene. Germline CDR1 reads SEHNR; CDR2 reads FQNEAQ (reference sequence). Trimming removed 10 bases from V and 0 bases from J, with 15 bases in between. The CDR3 loop spans 14 amino acids. This CDR3 is CATGLLGLNTEAFF. The CDR3 nucleotides read TGTGCCACGGGGTTATTGGGCTTGAACACTGAAGCTTTCTTT. The full variable domain, with the rest looked up from reference TRBV7-9 and TRBJ1-1, is DTGVSQNPRHKITKRGQNVTFRCDPISEHNRLYWYRQTLGQGPEFLTYFQNEAQLEKSRLLSDRFSAERPKGSFSTLEIQRTEQGDSAMYLCATGLLGLNTEAFFGQGTRLTVV.

J is TRBJ1-2 and V is TRBV11-2, with D hard to call. This CDR3 spans 15 amino acids. Deletions cut 2 bases from V and 7 bases from J, with 17 bases between. Germline V gives CDR1 SGHAT, CDR2 FQNNGV. The CDR3 is CASSLSGRRESGYTF. CDR3 DNA: TGTGCCAGCAGCTTATCGGGCCGGAGGGAGTCTGGCTACACCTTC.

The chain carries TRBV11-2 and TRBJ2-2; maybe TRBD1 (6 bases). Germline V gives CDR1 SGHAT, CDR2 FQNNGV. The V end lost 8 bases, the J end lost 6 bases, and 7 bases lay between the germline ends. This CDR3 contains 11 residues. The chain's CDR3 is CASEGAGELFF. DNA of the CDR3: TGTGCCAGCGAGGGGGCCGGGGAGCTGTTTTTT. Drawing the rest from reference TRBV11-2 and TRBJ2-2, the complete variable domain is EAGVAQSPRYKIIEKRQSVAFWCNPISGHATLYWYQQILGQGPKLLIQFQNNGVVDDSQLPKDRFSAERLKGVDSTLKIQPAKLEDSAVYLCASEGAGELFFGEGSRLTVL.

The rearrangement uses TRBV20-1 and TRBJ2-1; 7 positions agree with TRBD2. This CDR3 spans 8 amino acids. From germline, CDR1 is DFQATT and CDR2 SNEGSKA (reference sequence). DNA of the CDR3: TGCAGCGCCGGGACTAAGTTCTTC. Protein: CSAGTKFF.

CDR3 sequence: CASKTDGNSPLHF. The CDR3 DNA is TGTGCCAGCAAGACAGACGGGAATTCACCCCTCCACTTT. The V and J genes are TRBV6-5 and TRBJ1-6; weak D call: TRBD1 (5 bases). There are 13 residues in the CDR3. Germline V gene sequence: CDR1 MNHEY, CDR2 SVGAGI. Trimming took off 7 bases at V and 7 bases at J, with 11 bases between the two ends.

The CDR3 DNA is TGCGCCAGCAGCCTACAGGGGCCCAGCTCCTATAATTCACCCCTCCACTTT. This encodes CASSLQGPSSYNSPLHF. The V call is TRBV5-1, the J call TRBJ1-6; 7 nucleotides match TRBD1. CDR3 length: 17 amino acids. Germline values: CDR1 SGHRS, CDR2 YFSETQ. V shed 4 bases, J shed 0 bases, and the junction held 7 bases outside the gene matches.

This chain connects TRBV10-2 to TRBJ1-1, with TRBD1 identical over 7 bases. The V gene end was trimmed by 8 bases and the J gene end by 1 base; junction bases not matched to a gene: 7. Germline-derived CDR1 and CDR2 are WSHSY and SAAADI. CDR3 size: 14 residues. This CDR3 is CASLDWTGNTEAFF. The CDR3, as DNA: TGCGCCAGCTTGGATTGGACAGGGAACACTGAAGCTTTCTTT.

Worth noting for this clone: This sample also contains other DNA sequences that code for the same CDR3. The chain is built from TRBV7-2 and TRBJ2-3; D ambiguous. This CDR3 spans 14 amino acids. The germline CDR1 and CDR2 sequences are SGHTA and FQGNSA. V was cut by 6 bases and J by 0 bases, with 10 bases left in between. The CDR3 loop is CASSPSTSTDTQYF. The CDR3 coding sequence is TGTGCCAGCAGTCCCTCGACTAGCACAGATACGCAGTATTTT.

This clone was observed once. CDR3 DNA sequence: TGTGCCAGCAGCTTAAAAGGGACAGGTGGTTCACCCCTCCACTTT. This translates into CASSLKGTGGSPLHF. This rearrangement joins TRBV7-8 to TRBJ1-6; TRBD1 matches 8 bases. CDR3 size: 15 residues. With V trimmed by 2 bases and J by 9 bases, 6 bases remained unmatched. CDR1 SGHVS and CDR2 FQNEAQ come from the germline V gene. Drawing the rest from reference TRBV7-8 and TRBJ1-6, the complete variable domain is GAGVSQSPRYKVAKRGQDVALRCDPISGHVSLFWYQQALGQGPEFLTYFQNEAQLDKSGLPSDRFFAERPEGSVSTLKIQRTQQEDSAVYLCASSLKGTGGSPLHFGNGTRLTVT.

The chain carries TRBV10-3 and TRBJ2-5, with D tentatively TRBD2 (5 bases). Germline-derived CDR1 and CDR2 are ENHRY and SYGVKD. The length of the CDR3 is 14 residues. With 8 bases removed from V and 5 bases from J, the gap between germline ends came to 18 bases. CDR3 bases: TGTGCCATCGGCCCGGGATCGGCTATGGAGACCCAGTACTTC. Its translation: CAIGPGSAMETQYF.

The table lists this clone with a few counts. CDR3 DNA sequence: TGCGCCAGCAGCTTACAGGTAGCTAACTATGGCTACACCTTC. Translating gives CASSLQVANYGYTF. The gene calls are TRBV5-1 and TRBJ1-2, with D possibly being TRBD1 (5 bases). This CDR3 has 14 residues. Germline loops: CDR1 SGHRS, CDR2 YFSETQ. Deletions cut 2 bases from V and 0 bases from J, with 8 bases between.

This clone has a single count. This chain links TRBV4-1 with TRBJ2-7, with D maybe TRBD1 (6 bases). This CDR3 spans 15 amino acids. The V end lost 0 bases, the J end lost 0 bases, and 9 bases lay between the germline ends. The V gene's germline CDR1 is MGHRA and CDR2 YSYEKL. CDR3 amino acids: CASSQDDRSSYEQYF. The CDR3 nucleotides read TGCGCCAGCAGCCAAGACGACAGGAGCTCCTACGAGCAGTACTTC.

The V gene is TRBV5-4, the J gene TRBJ2-1, with a possible D match to TRBD1 (5 bases). The CDR3 loop spans 16 amino acids. Germline assignment: CDR1 SGHNT and CDR2 YYREEE (reference sequence). Between the trimmed V and J ends, which lost 4 bases and 1 base, there was a span of 15 bases. CDR3 amino acids: CASSHPPTASYNEQFF. The CDR3 region has the DNA TGTGCCAGCAGCCACCCTCCGACAGCATCCTACAATGAGCAGTTCTTC.